This T cell receptor (beta chain) was documented in a study of cytomegalovirus exposure and HLA in healthy donors. Trimming stripped 3 bases from V and 2 bases from J, with 9 bases between. Looked up from germline, CDR1 is SEHNR and CDR2 is FQNEAQ (reference sequence). The CDR3 is 14 residues long. The primer mix had 60 Vbeta and 13 Jbeta primers. Method: immunoSEQ multiplex PCR; TCRdb's copy keeps in-frame clones and lacks some. The sample includes roughly 190,000 clones, roughly 80% seen only once; the top ten take approximately 0.8%. Study results and caveats: Immune exposure was documented only through CMV serostatus.

About this clone: Its specificity is not known.

What was sequenced was PBMCs. This receptor was taken from a woman aged 18-35 years in good health and CMV-seronegative. The chain employs TRBV7-9 and TRBJ2-3; D call uncertain. The CDR3 DNA sequence: TGTGCCAGCAGCTTTAGTGAGCACACAGATACGCAGTATTTT. This sequence encodes CASSFSEHTDTQYF.